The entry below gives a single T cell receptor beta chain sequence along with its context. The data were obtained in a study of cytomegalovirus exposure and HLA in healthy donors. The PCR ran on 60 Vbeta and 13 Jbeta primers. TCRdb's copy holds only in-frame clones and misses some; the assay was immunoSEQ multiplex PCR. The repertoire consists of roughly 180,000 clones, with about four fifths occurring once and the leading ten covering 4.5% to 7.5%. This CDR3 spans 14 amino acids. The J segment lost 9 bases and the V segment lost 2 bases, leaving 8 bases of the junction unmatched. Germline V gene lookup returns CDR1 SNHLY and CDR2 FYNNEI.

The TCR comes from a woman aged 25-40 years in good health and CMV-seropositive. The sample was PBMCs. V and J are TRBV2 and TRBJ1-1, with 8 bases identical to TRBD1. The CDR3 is CASSEIGQGQKAFF. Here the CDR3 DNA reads TGTGCCAGCAGTGAAATTGGACAGGGTCAAAAAGCTTTCTTT.